Presented here are 11 T cell receptor beta chains from one specimen sequenced in a study of OX40 agonist ivuxolimab in advanced cancers. Library preparation used the immunoSEQ multiplex PCR assay. The clones in this table, taken by TCRdb from immuneACCESS, are in-frame only. Not every clone is retained; where verified, under half of the shortfall comes from an unresolved V gene, and the cause of the rest is unknown. The sample table records about 50,000 clones; 88% of these occur just once. 0.64% of the sample comes from the top ten. The sample consisted of CD4+ or CD8+ T cells sorted from blood, taken in a trial of the OX40 agonist ivuxolimab. The receptors shown here come from an adult with an advanced solid tumor such as melanoma, head and neck, liver or kidney cancer.

The chain employs TRBV29-1 and TRBJ1-3, with D possibly matching TRBD1 (6 bases). This CDR3 is 13 amino acids long. Trimming stripped 3 bases from V and 2 bases from J, with 8 bases between. Germline V gives CDR1 SQVTM, CDR2 ANQGSEA. The CDR3 is CSVEGAPGNTIYF. CDR3 bases: TGCAGCGTTGAGGGGGCGCCTGGAAACACCATATATTTT.

The chain has TRBV5-1 and TRBJ1-5; maybe TRBD1 (5 bases). V gave up 0 bases and J gave up 0 bases, with 10 bases separating them. Germline CDR1 is SGHRS and CDR2 is YFSETQ. The CDR3 spans 16 residues. CDR3 amino acids: CASSLGDGNSNQPQHF. The CDR3 nucleotides read TGCGCCAGCAGCTTGGGGGACGGCAATAGCAATCAGCCCCAGCATTTT. The entire variable domain, with the rest obtained from reference TRBV5-1 and TRBJ1-5, is as follows: KAGVTQTPRYLIKTRGQQVTLSCSPISGHRSVSWYQQTPGQGLQFLFEYFSETQRNKGNFPGRFSGRQFSNSRSEMNVSTLELGDSALYLCASSLGDGNSNQPQHFGDGTRLSIL.

The chain has TRBV7-8 and TRBJ1-1, with a possible D match to TRBD1 (6 bases). The germline CDR1 and CDR2 sequences are SGHVS and FQNEAQ. CDR3 size: 14 residues. With 0 bases removed from V and 1 base from J, the gap between germline ends came to 6 bases. The CDR3 is CASSLAGQNTEAFF. The CDR3 DNA sequence: TGTGCCAGCAGCTTAGCGGGACAGAACACTGAAGCTTTCTTT.

This sequence joins TRBV10-2 and TRBJ2-3; no definite D call. Deletions cut 0 bases from V and 4 bases from J, with 8 bases between. Germline V CDR1 and CDR2: WSHSY, SAAADI. This CDR3 has 14 amino acids. CDR3 sequence: CASSESGLADTQYF. The CDR3 coding sequence is TGCGCCAGCAGTGAGTCGGGCTTAGCAGATACGCAGTATTTT.

This clone came up once. The rearrangement links TRBV5-1 to TRBJ2-7; D not resolved. Deletions cut 0 bases from V and 2 bases from J, with 12 bases between. CDR1 SGHRS and CDR2 YFSETQ come from the germline V gene. The CDR3 loop spans 15 amino acids. In nucleotides, the CDR3 is TGCGCCAGCAGCTTGGCCGGGTCGGTAACCTACGAGCAGTACTTC. It translates to CASSLAGSVTYEQYF.

The V gene is TRBV20-1, the J gene TRBJ2-7; D is uncertain. V lost 1 base and J 6 bases, leaving 7 bases between the germline ends. Germline V gene lookup returns CDR1 DFQATT and CDR2 SNEGSKA (reference sequence). CDR3 length equals 11 residues. The DNA for the CDR3 is TGCAGTGCTAGAGGTGGCGGCGAGCAGTACTTC. Its protein is CSARGGGEQYF.

In this sample, this clone turned up once. The rearrangement links TRBV29-1 to TRBJ2-3, with D uncertain. V lost 1 base and J lost 1, with 3 bases in between. The CDR3 has 12 amino acids. The germline V gene encodes CDR1 SQVTM and CDR2 ANQGSEA. CDR3 sequence (DNA): TGCAGCGTTGAAGGAGGCACAGATACGCAGTATTTT. This gives the protein CSVEGGTDTQYF.

This chain links TRBV9 with TRBJ2-7, with TRBD2 identical over 10 bases. Germline-derived CDR1 and CDR2 are SGDLS and YYNGEE. With 3 bases clipped from V and 2 bases from J, the junction kept 5 bases outside the gene matches. The CDR3 sequence is 15 residues long. This chain's CDR3 is CASSAGLAATYEQYF. As DNA, the CDR3 is TGTGCCAGCAGCGCTGGACTAGCGGCGACCTACGAGCAGTACTTC.

The chain couples TRBV21-1 to TRBJ2-2; TRBD2 reflects the table's D call only, with no check against the DNA. TRBV21-1 is a pseudogene locus. The CDR3 sequence is 19 residues long. For the CDR3, the DNA is TGTGCCAGCAGCAGGGTCCGACCAATAGCGGGTGCGAACACCGGGGAGCTGTTTTTT. Translating it yields CASSRVRPIAGANTGELFF.

The chain recombines TRBV29-1 with TRBJ1-4; D gene unclear. Trimming left V 2 bases short and J 6 bases short, with 13 bases between. The CDR3 has 14 amino acids. CDR1 is SQVTM and CDR2 is ANQGSEA in the germline V gene. The CDR3 sequence is CSVEKRSTDEKLFF. The CDR3 DNA is TGCAGCGTTGAAAAAAGGAGTACGGATGAAAAACTGTTTTTT. Full variable domain (missing parts from reference TRBV29-1 and TRBJ1-4): SAVISQKPSRDICQRGTSLTIQCQVDSQVTMMFWYRQQPGQSLTLIATANQGSEATYESGFVIDKFPISRPNLTFSTLTVSNMSPEDSSIYLCSVEKRSTDEKLFFGSGTQLSVL.

This chain uses TRBV6-1 with TRBJ2-1, with 16 positions matching TRBD2. V lost 1 base and J lost 9; bases outside the gene matches: 3. The CDR3 spans 16 residues. In germline, CDR1 is MNHNS, CDR2 SASEGT. The CDR3 sequence is CASSEEGLAGGGEQFF. The DNA for the CDR3 is TGTGCCAGCAGTGAAGAGGGACTAGCGGGAGGGGGTGAGCAGTTCTTC.